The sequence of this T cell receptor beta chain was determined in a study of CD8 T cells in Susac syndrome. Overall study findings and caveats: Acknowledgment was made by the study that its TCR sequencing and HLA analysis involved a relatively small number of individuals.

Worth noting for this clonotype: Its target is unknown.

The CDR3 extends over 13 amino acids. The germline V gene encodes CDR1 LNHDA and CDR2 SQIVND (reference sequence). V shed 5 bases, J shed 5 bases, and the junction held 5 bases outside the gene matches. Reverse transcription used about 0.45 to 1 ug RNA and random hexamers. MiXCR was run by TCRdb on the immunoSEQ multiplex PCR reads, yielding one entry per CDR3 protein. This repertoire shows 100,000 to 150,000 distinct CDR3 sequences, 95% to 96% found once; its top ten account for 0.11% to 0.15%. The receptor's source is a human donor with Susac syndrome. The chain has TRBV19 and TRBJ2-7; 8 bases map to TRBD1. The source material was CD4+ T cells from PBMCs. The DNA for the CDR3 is TGTGCCAGTAGTGGGACAGGCTTTCACGAGCAGTACTTC. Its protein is CASSGTGFHEQYF.